The clone carrying this T cell receptor (beta chain) was detected a few times. Its target is unknown. This sample was included in a study of post-analysis software for immune sequencing data. Study summary: The cohort encompassed relapsing-remitting, secondary progressive and progressive-relapsing multiple sclerosis disease courses.

Incorporated into the TCR beta cDNA libraries were unique molecular identifiers, which served to reduce PCR and sequencing biases. Each CDR3 protein is one row after TCRdb ran MiXCR on the PCR reads. The sample holds 500,000 to 600,000 distinct CDR3 sequences, about 40% seen once. V lost 2 bases and J lost 4, with 14 bases in between. The CDR3 runs 16 residues. From germline, CDR1 is MNHNY and CDR2 SVGAGI (reference sequence). Regarding the study as a whole: The study found TRBV5-6, TRBV5-1 and TRBV20-1 among four to six TRBV segments more frequent in patients than controls.

The J gene is TRBJ1-4, the V gene TRBV6-6; a weak D match, TRBD1 (5 bases). Material: blood. This TCR was recovered from a girl aged 5 to 17 with multiple sclerosis. Here the CDR3 DNA reads TGTGCCAGCAGTTACGTCCGGGGGACGGTTAATGAAAAACTGTTTTTT. As protein: CASSYVRGTVNEKLFF.